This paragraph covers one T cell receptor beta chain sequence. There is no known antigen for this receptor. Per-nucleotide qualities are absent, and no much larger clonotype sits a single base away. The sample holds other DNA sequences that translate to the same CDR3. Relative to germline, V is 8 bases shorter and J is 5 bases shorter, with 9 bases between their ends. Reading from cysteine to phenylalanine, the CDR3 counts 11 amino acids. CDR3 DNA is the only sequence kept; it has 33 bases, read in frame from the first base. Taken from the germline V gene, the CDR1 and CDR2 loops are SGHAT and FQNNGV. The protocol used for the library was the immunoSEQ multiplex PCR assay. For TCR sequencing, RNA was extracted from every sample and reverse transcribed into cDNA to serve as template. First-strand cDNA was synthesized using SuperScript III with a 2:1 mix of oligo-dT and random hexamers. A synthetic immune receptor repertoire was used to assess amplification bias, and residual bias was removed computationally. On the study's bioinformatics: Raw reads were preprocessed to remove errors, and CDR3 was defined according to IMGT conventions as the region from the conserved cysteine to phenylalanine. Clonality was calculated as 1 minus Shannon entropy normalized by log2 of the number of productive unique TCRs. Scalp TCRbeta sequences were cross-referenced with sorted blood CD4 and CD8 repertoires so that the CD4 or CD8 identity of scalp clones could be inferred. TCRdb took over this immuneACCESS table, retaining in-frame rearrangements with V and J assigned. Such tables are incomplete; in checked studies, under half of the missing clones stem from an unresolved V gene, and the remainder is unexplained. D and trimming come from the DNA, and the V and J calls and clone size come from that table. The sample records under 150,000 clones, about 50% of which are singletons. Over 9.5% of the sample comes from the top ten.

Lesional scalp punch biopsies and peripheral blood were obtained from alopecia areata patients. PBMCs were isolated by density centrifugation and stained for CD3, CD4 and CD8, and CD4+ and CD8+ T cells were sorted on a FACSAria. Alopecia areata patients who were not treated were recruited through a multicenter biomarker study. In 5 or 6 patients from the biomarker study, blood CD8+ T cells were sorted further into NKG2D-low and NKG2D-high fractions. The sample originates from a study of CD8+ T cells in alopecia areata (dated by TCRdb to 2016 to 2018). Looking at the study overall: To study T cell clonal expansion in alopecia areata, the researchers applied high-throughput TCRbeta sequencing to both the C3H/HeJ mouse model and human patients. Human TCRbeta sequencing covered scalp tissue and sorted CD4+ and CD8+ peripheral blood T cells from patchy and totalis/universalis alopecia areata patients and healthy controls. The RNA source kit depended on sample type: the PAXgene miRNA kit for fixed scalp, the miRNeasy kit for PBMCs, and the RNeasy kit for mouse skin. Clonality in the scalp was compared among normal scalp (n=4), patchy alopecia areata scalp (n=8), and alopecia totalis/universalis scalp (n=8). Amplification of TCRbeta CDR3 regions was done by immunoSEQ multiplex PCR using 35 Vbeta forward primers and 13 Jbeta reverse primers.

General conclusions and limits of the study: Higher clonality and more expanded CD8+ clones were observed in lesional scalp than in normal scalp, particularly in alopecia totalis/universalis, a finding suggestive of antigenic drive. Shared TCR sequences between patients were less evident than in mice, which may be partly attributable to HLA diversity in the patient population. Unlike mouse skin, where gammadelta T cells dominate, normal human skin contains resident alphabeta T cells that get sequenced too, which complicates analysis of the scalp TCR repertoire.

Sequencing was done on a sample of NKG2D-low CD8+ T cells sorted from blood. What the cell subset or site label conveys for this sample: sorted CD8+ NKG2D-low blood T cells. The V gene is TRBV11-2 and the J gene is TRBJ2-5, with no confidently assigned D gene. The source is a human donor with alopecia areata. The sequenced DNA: TGTGCCAGCGGCCTTGGGGAGACCCAGTACTTC. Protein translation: CASGLGETQYF.